This TCR beta chain was profiled in a study of shared clonotypes between healthy human individuals. Notes on the study in general: Shared clonotypes: roughly 4.5% naive CD4, about 3.5% naive CD8, roughly 2.4% memory CD4, more than 0.3% memory CD8.

Worth noting for this clone: What it binds is unknown.

CDR1 SGHTA and CDR2 FQGNSA come from the germline V gene. The CDR3 has 14 residues. The V and J ends lost 3 bases and 5 bases respectively, with 10 bases between them. Produced via immunoSEQ multiplex PCR; TCRdb's table is partial and in-frame only. The sample yields about 1.1 million clones, approximately 75% seen once. This TCR was recovered from a man between 18 and 35 years old in good health. Some clones in this sample may be carry-over from other donors' samples. This chain uses TRBV7-2 with TRBJ2-2; D ambiguous. Input material: memory CD4+ T cells from PBMCs. Regarding subset: CD45RA-negative fraction. The chain's CDR3 is CASSFGAYTGELFF. The DNA of the CDR3 is TGTGCCAGCAGCTTCGGAGCTTATACCGGGGAGCTGTTTTTT.